This TCR beta chain comes out of a study of blood T cell repertoires in COVID-19. As for the study in general: Samples came from the United States, Italy and Spain, spanning acute and convalescent COVID-19.

CDR3 size: 15 residues. Germline lookup yields CDR1 SGHRS and CDR2 YFSETQ. Deletions cut 4 bases from V and 6 bases from J, with 17 bases between. In the original processing: Reference gene primer amplification gave estimated nucleated cell counts. Sequencing was performed with immunoSEQ multiplex PCR; in TCRdb, only in-frame clones are kept and a portion is missing. V, J and clone size reflect that table, while D and trimming were determined from the DNA. The profile covers around 130,000 clones, with 65% to 85% appearing a single time and approximately 18% taken by the ten largest. This chain joins TRBV5-1 and TRBJ2-1, with D perhaps matching TRBD2 (5 bases). The clonotype originates from a woman of 80 years or more with acute or convalescent COVID-19. Sequenced: peripheral blood. The CDR3: CASSLWTLKGNEQFF. The CDR3 region has the DNA TGCGCCAGCAGCCTCTGGACTCTTAAGGGCAATGAGCAGTTCTTC.